This T cell receptor (beta chain) was identified in a study of beta chain features in type 1 diabetes. Study-level information: Across all samples, 100 million to 130 million sorted cells were examined. Notes on the study in general: There was a moderate but significant shortening of TCRB CDR3s in all four CD4+ subsets of Type 1 diabetes patients. TCRB repertoires of naive, central memory and Treg cells appeared more similar among patients than among healthy donors.

Post-sort purity exceeded 95% for all sorted populations. Germline loops: CDR1 SGHRS, CDR2 YFSETQ. CDR3 size: 15 residues. Trimming took 0 bases from V and 1 from J, leaving 11 bases between them. This clone was detected a few times. Its matching antigen is unknown. The sample carries other DNA sequences with the same CDR3. Expressed TCRB transcripts were sequenced because the isolated RNA had all been reverse transcribed beforehand. Naive, central memory and regulatory T cell samples yielded around 3.9 million reads on average. TCRdb's table, derived via immunoSEQ multiplex PCR, lists solely in-frame clones and lacks some. This repertoire shows about 660,000 clones, 11% to 15% found once; its top ten account for just under 0.04%.

The source is a man aged 18 to 29 with type 1 diabetes. The V and J genes are TRBV5-1 and TRBJ2-7; D uncertain. The sample taken for sequencing was naive CD4+ T cells from blood. DNA for the CDR3: TGCGCCAGCAGCTTGGGAGGTCAGGATTCCTACGAGCAGTACTTC. Translating gives CASSLGGQDSYEQYF.